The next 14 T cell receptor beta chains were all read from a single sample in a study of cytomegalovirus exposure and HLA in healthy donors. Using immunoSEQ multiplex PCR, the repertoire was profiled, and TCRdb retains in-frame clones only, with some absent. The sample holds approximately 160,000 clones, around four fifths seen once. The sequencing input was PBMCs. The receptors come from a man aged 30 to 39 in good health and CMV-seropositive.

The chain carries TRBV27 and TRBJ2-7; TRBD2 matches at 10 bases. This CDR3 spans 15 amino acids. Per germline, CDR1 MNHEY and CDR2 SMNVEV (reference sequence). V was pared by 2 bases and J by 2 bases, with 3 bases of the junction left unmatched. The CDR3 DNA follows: TGTGCCAGCAGTTTAGTGGGGACTAGCGCCTACGAGCAGTACTTC. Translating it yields CASSLVGTSAYEQYF.

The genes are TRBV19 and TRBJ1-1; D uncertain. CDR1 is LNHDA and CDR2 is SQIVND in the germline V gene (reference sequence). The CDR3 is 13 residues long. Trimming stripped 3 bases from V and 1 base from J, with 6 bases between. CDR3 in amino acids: CASSMGKNTEAFF. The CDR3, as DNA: TGTGCCAGTAGTATGGGCAAGAACACTGAAGCTTTCTTT.

The CDR3 region has the DNA TGCAGCGCTAACGCAGGGACTGGGGCCAACGTCCTGACTTTC. Amino acid sequence: CSANAGTGANVLTF. The chain carries TRBV29-1 and TRBJ2-6, with D possibly being TRBD1 (5 bases). CDR1 SQVTM and CDR2 ANQGSEA come from the germline V gene. Trimming pared 7 bases from V and 2 bases from J, leaving 12 bases between. The CDR3 covers 14 residues.

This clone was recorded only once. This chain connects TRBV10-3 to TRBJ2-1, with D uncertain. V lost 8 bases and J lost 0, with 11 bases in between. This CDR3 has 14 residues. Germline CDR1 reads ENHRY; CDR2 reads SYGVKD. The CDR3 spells CAIQSPSSYNEQFF. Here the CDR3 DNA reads TGTGCCATCCAATCCCCGAGCTCCTACAATGAGCAGTTCTTC.

CDR3 DNA sequence: TGTGCCAGCTCACCGACTGGACAGGCCCCCCTCTCGGGCGAGCAGTACTTC. Translated, it gives CASSPTGQAPLSGEQYF. The chain links TRBV18 to TRBJ2-7, with TRBD1 matching 7 bases. This CDR3 comprises 17 residues. Germline CDR1 KGHSH, CDR2 LQKENI. V trimming: 3 bases; J trimming: 6 bases; junction bases outside the gene matches: 17.

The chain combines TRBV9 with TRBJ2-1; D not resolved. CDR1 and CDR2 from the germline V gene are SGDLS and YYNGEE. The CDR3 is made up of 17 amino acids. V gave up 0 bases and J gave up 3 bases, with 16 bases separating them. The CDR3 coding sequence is TGTGCCAGCAGCGTAGCTGAGCCAGGCGCCTACTACAATGAGCAGTTCTTC. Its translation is CASSVAEPGAYYNEQFF. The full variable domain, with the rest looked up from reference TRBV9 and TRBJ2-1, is DSGVTQTPKHLITATGQRVTLRCSPRSGDLSVYWYQQSLDQGLQFLIQYYNGEERAKGNILERFSAQQFPDLHSELNLSSLELGDSALYFCASSVAEPGAYYNEQFFGPGTRLTVL.

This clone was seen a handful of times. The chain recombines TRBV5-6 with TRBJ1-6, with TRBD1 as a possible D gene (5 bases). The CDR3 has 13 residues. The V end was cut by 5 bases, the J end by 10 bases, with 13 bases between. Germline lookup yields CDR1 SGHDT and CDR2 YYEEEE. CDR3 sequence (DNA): TGTGCCAGCAGAGTCCGGGGGAGATCACCCCTCCACTTT. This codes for CASRVRGRSPLHF.

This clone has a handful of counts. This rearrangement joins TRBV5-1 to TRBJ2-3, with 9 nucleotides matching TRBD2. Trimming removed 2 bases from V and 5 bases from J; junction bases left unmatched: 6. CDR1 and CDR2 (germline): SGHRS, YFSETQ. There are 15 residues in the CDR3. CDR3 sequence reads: CASSFGAGGGDTQYF. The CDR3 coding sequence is TGCGCCAGCAGCTTCGGAGCGGGGGGAGGAGATACGCAGTATTTT.

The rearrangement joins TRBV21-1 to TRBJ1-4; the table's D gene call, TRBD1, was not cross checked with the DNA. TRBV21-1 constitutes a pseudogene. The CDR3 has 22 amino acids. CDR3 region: CASTENWGTGGRHIGLNEKLFF. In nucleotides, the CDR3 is TGTGCCAGCACCGAAAACTGGGGAACAGGGGGTAGGCATATTGGTTTGAATGAAAAACTGTTTTTT.

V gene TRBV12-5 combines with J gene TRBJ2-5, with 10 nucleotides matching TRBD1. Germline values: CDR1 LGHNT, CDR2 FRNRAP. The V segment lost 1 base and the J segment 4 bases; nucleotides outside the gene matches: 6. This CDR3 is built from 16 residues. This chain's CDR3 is CASGLEGQGRRETQYF. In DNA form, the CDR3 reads TGTGCTAGTGGTTTGGAGGGACAGGGGAGGAGAGAGACCCAGTACTTC.

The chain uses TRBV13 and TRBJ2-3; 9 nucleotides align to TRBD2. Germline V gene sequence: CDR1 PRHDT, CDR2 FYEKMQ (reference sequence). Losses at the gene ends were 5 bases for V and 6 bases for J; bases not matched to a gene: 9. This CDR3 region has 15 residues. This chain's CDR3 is CASSPMRGGRDTQYF. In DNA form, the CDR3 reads TGTGCCAGCAGCCCTATGCGGGGGGGCAGGGATACGCAGTATTTT.

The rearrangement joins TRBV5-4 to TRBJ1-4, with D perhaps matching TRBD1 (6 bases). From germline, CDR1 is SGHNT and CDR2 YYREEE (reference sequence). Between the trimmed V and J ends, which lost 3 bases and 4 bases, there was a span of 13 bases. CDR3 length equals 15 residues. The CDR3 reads CASSSWGRGNEKLFF. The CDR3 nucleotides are TGTGCCAGCAGCTCTTGGGGCAGGGGTAATGAAAAACTGTTTTTT.

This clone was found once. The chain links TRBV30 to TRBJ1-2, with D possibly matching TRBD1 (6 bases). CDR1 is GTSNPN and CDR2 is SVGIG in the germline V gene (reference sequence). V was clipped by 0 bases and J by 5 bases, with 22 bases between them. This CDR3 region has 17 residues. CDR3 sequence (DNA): TGTGCCTGGAGTGTCTGGGGGTGGCAGTCAGGGGATTATGGCTACACCTTC. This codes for CAWSVWGWQSGDYGYTF. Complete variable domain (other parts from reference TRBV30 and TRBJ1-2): SQTIHQWPATLVQPVGSPLSLECTVEGTSNPNLYWYRQAAGRGLQLLFYSVGIGQISSEVPQNLSASRPQDRQFILSSKKLLLSDSGFYLCAWSVWGWQSGDYGYTFGSGTRLTVV.

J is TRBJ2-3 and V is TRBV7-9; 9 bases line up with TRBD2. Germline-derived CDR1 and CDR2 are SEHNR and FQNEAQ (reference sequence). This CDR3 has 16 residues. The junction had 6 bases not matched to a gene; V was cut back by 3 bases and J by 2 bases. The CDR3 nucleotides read TGTGCCAGCAGCTTCCCAGCGGGGGGCTCCACAGATACGCAGTATTTT. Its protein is CASSFPAGGSTDTQYF.